Below are 15 T cell receptor beta chains sequenced from a single sample in a study of human T cells and chemical hapten exposure (dated by TCRdb to the early 2020s). The time point label, as the study defines it: healthy volunteer bleed at 2 weeks. Total RNA was isolated from unfractionated whole blood collected in Tempus Blood RNA tubes. The protocol used for the library was RACE. TCRdb lists the instrument as NextSeq 500. TCRdb reprocessing: public reads trimmed at Q25 with fastp, clones called with MiXCR, in-frame beta chains kept. Identical CDR3 proteins give one entry, which carries the most common genes and DNA. Present in this sample are about 130,000 distinct CDR3 sequences, approximately 9.5% of which were seen just once. The ten largest clones take up around 1.9% of the sample. Sequencing was performed on whole blood. The source of these receptors is a male donor in good health. Some clones in this sample may be carry-over from other donors' samples.

This clonotype was recorded at least ten times. The rearrangement uses TRBV10-2 and TRBJ1-5; no reliable D call. The CDR3 extends over 15 amino acids. Germline assignment: CDR1 WSHSY and CDR2 SAAADI. The V and J ends lost 7 bases and 7 bases respectively, with 20 bases between them. The CDR3: CASTPLARVGQPQHF. As DNA, the CDR3 is TGCGCCAGCACCCCTTTGGCAAGGGTTGGGCAGCCCCAGCATTTT.

This clonotype was seen ten or more times. The genes are TRBV7-9 and TRBJ1-4; possible D gene TRBD1, 5 bases. Trimming cost V 1 base and J 8 bases, with 8 bases left between them. The CDR3 is made up of 13 amino acids. The germline CDR1 and CDR2 sequences are SEHNR and FQNEAQ (reference sequence). Here the CDR3 reads CASSLDRPEKLFF. CDR3 DNA sequence: TGTGCCAGCAGCTTAGACAGGCCGGAAAAACTGTTTTTT.

As concerns this clonotype: One end of the junction does not line up with germline, which may come from a read error. The CDR3 reads CAISERGAPSF. DNA for the CDR3: TGTGCCATCAGTGAAAGGGGAGCCCCCTCCTTC. J is TRBJ2-7 and V is TRBV10-3; the D call may be TRBD1 or TRBD2 (5 bases each). The CDR3 is 11 amino acids. The V gene's germline CDR1 is ENHRY and CDR2 SYGVKD.

The chain is built from TRBV7-6 and TRBJ2-3; TRBD2 aligns across 10 bases. The length of the CDR3 is 15 residues. J lost 6 bases, V lost 1 base, and 4 bases had no gene match. Germline CDR1 is SGHVS and CDR2 is FNYEAQ. The CDR3 nucleotides read TGTGCCAGCAGCTTAGAGGCTAGCGGGAGCGATACGCAGTATTTT. This gives the protein CASSLEASGSDTQYF. Full variable domain (remainder filled in from reference TRBV7-6 and TRBJ2-3): GAGVSQSPRYKVTKRGQDVALRCDPISGHVSLYWYRQALGQGPEFLTYFNYEAQQDKSGLPNDRFSAERPEGSISTLTIQRTEQRDSAMYRCASSLEASGSDTQYFGPGTRLTVL.

There are many counts of this clonotype. This chain joins TRBV20-1 and TRBJ2-7; 10 positions agree with TRBD2. Per germline, CDR1 DFQATT and CDR2 SNEGSKA (reference sequence). The J segment lost 5 bases and the V segment lost 2 bases, leaving 6 bases of the junction unmatched. CDR3 length: 14 amino acids. CDR3 protein: CSARPLAGPDEQYF. CDR3 bases: TGCAGTGCTAGACCACTAGCGGGACCAGACGAGCAGTACTTC.

This chain links TRBV6-5 with TRBJ1-2; 7 nucleotides line up with TRBD1. Looked up from germline, CDR1 is MNHEY and CDR2 is SVGAGI. This CDR3 is built from 13 residues. V dropped 4 bases and J dropped 2; count of bases not matched to a gene: 1. CDR3 DNA: TGTGCCAGCAGTTGGACAGGAAACTATGGCTACACCTTC. It is translated as CASSWTGNYGYTF.

A few counts support this clonotype. The chain has TRBV29-1 and TRBJ2-5; D is unclear. The germline CDR1 and CDR2 sequences are SQVTM and ANQGSEA. Trimming took off 7 bases at V and 5 bases at J, with 14 bases between the two ends. The CDR3 is 12 amino acids. The CDR3 nucleotides read TGCAGCGGTCTTTACGCCGGTGAGACCCAGTACTTC. It codes for CSGLYAGETQYF.

This chain connects TRBV5-5 to TRBJ2-7, with 9 nucleotides matching TRBD1. V dropped 3 bases and J dropped 0; count of bases not matched to a gene: 10. The CDR3 is made up of 17 amino acids. Germline CDR1 SGHKS, CDR2 YYEKEE (reference sequence). The chain's CDR3 is CASSSRRGQGFSYEQYF. CDR3 sequence (DNA): TGTGCCAGCAGCTCTCGTAGGGGACAGGGCTTCTCCTACGAGCAGTACTTC. Variable domain in full (rest from reference TRBV5-5 and TRBJ2-7): DAGVTQSPTHLIKTRGQQVTLRCSPISGHKSVSWYQQVLGQGPQFIFQYYEKEERGRGNFPDRFSARQFPNYSSELNVNALLLGDSALYLCASSSRRGQGFSYEQYFGPGTRLTVT.

V and J are TRBV7-9 and TRBJ2-1, with a weak D call TRBD2 (6 bases). Germline loops: CDR1 SEHNR, CDR2 FQNEAQ (reference sequence). The CDR3 length is 15 residues. V shed 5 bases and J shed 7 bases, with 18 bases lying between them. The CDR3 DNA reads TGTGCCAGCAGCCACACGGGACTCCGACGGAATGAGCAGTTCTTC. Translated, it gives CASSHTGLRRNEQFF.

The chain joins TRBV7-2 to TRBJ2-7, with D perhaps matching TRBD2 (5 bases). CDR3 length: 13 residues. Deletions cut 5 bases from V and 3 bases from J, with 11 bases between. The germline gives CDR1 SGHTA, CDR2 FQGNSA. DNA for the CDR3: TGTGCCAGCAGCCTACACCGGGGCTACGAGCAGTACTTC. Translating it yields CASSLHRGYEQYF.

This clonotype showed up many times. V gene TRBV29-1 combines with J gene TRBJ2-1; D possibly uses TRBD1 or TRBD2 (5 bases each). Trimming pared 1 base from V and 8 bases from J, leaving 9 bases between. Germline assignment: CDR1 SQVTM and CDR2 ANQGSEA. This CDR3 contains 12 residues. The CDR3 here is CSVEGGPDEQFF. CDR3 DNA sequence: TGCAGCGTTGAAGGGGGACCTGATGAGCAGTTCTTC.

This rearrangement joins TRBV7-9 to TRBJ1-4, with 7 nucleotides matching TRBD1. This CDR3 region has 14 residues. Losses at the gene ends were 0 bases for V and 7 bases for J; bases not matched to a gene: 2. The V gene's germline CDR1 is SEHNR and CDR2 FQNEAQ (reference sequence). In DNA, the CDR3 is TGTGCCAGCAGCTTAGCGACAGGGACTGAAAAACTGTTTTTT. Encoded protein: CASSLATGTEKLFF.

The V and J genes are TRBV19 and TRBJ1-6, with a possible D match to TRBD1 (5 bases). CDR3 size: 12 residues. CDR1 LNHDA and CDR2 SQIVND come from the germline V gene (reference sequence). Trimming shortened V by 3 bases and J by 10 bases, and 7 bases separated the two germline ends. The DNA for the CDR3 is TGTGCCAGTAGTATGGGGGAATCACCCCTCCACTTT. This translates into CASSMGESPLHF.

This clonotype was picked up many times. The chain employs TRBV29-1 and TRBJ2-7, with 12 nucleotides matching TRBD1. The germline V gene encodes CDR1 SQVTM and CDR2 ANQGSEA. This CDR3 region has 13 residues. The trim removed 4 bases at V and 7 bases at J, leaving 5 bases unmatched. CDR3 amino acids: CSVAGQGAREQYF. The CDR3 nucleotides are TGCAGCGTTGCGGGACAGGGGGCGAGGGAGCAGTACTTC.

The table lists this clonotype with many counts. The chain uses TRBV6-2 or TRBV6-3 and TRBJ2-1; D gene uncertain. The CDR3 spans 11 residues. Trimming shortened V by 2 bases and J by 5 bases, and 1 base separated the two germline ends. Germline loops: CDR1 MNHEY, CDR2 SVGEGT. The CDR3 is CASSYDNEQFF. The CDR3 coding sequence is TGTGCCAGCAGTTACGACAATGAGCAGTTCTTC.